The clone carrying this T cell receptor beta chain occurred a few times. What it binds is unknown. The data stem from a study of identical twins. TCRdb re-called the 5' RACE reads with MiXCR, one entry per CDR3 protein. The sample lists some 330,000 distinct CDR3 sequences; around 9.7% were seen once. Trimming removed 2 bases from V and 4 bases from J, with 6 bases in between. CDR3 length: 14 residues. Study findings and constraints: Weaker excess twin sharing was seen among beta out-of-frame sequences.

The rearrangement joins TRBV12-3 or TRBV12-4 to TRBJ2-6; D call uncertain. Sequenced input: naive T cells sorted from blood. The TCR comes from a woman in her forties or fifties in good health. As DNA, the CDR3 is TGTGCCAGCAGTTTATTTAGAGGGGCCAACGTCCTGACTTTC. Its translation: CASSLFRGANVLTF.